This is a list of T cell receptor beta chains from one sample in a study of T cell responses to AZD1222 COVID-19 vaccine. TCRdb keeps only in-frame clones here, not all; method: immunoSEQ multiplex PCR. This repertoire shows roughly 200,000 clones, roughly 94% found once; its top ten account for 1.5% to 2%. The sequences come from peripheral blood, collected 28 days after the second dose of the MenACWY control vaccine. These TCRs come from an adult who received the MenACWY meningococcal vaccine as a control. The CDR3 runs from the conserved cysteine through the conserved F or W.

v_gene	len	CDR3aa
TRBV27	16	CASSLVGEGGPDTQYF
TRBV7-6	19	CASSLESGLAGVIAAKQYF
TRBV10-3	14	CAITRGSGAYEQYF
TRBV28	15	CASSLLTTDYNEQFF
TRBV5-1	16	CASSLGQLSGANVLTF
TRBV5-1	15	CASSLAHSSTDTQYF
TRBV27	16	CASSLSNGGDYNEQFF
TRBV7-9	15	CASSPPSGGATEQFF
TRBV7-9	12	CASSPGPRELFF
TRBV18	14	CASLEGNFSYEQYF
TRBV19	13	CASSTRTGTPQHF
TRBV9	14	CASSPRTSGAEQFF